These 27 T cell receptor beta chains were sequenced from one sample in a study of cytomegalovirus exposure and HLA in healthy donors (TCRdb year 2017). Library method: the immunoSEQ multiplex PCR assay. For the multiplex PCR, a mixture combining 60 forward primers for TCR Vbeta segments and 13 reverse primers for TCR Jbeta segments was used. Not all clones reach the TCRdb copy of this immuneACCESS table, which keeps in-frame sequences only. Checked studies attribute under half of the gap to unresolved V genes and leave the rest unexplained. The sample data list some 130,000 clones, and 73% of these were observed just once. Of the sample, roughly 1.3% is held by the ten largest clones. Sequencing used PBMCs. These TCRs come from a woman between 35 and 50 years old in good health and CMV-seronegative.

The CDR3 here is CASSLGGSDTQYF. The DNA of the CDR3 is TGTGCCAGCAGCTTAGGGGGCTCAGATACGCAGTATTTT. The chain recombines TRBV7-3 with TRBJ2-3; tentatively, D is TRBD1 (6 bases). This CDR3 has 13 amino acids. The V and J ends lost 2 bases and 4 bases respectively, with 7 bases between them. The germline V gene has CDR1 SGHTA and CDR2 FQGTGA.

The chain joins TRBV6-5 to TRBJ1-4; D perhaps matches TRBD1 (6 bases). Germline V lookup: CDR1 MNHEY, CDR2 SVGAGI. The CDR3 runs 15 residues. The V end was cut by 8 bases, the J end by 0 bases, with 13 bases between. The CDR3 DNA is TGTGCCAGCTCCGAGGACAGTGCAACTAATGAAAAACTGTTTTTT. Its protein product is CASSEDSATNEKLFF.

This clone was recorded once. The rearrangement uses TRBV5-1 and TRBJ2-3, with D possibly being TRBD2 (5 bases). V was clipped by 0 bases and J by 6 bases, with 14 bases between them. CDR1 and CDR2 (germline): SGHRS, YFSETQ. The CDR3 length is 15 residues. The CDR3 protein is CASSLVAGPGDTQYF. The CDR3 nucleotides are TGCGCCAGCAGCTTGGTGGCGGGTCCGGGGGATACGCAGTATTTT.

The rearrangement joins TRBV13 to TRBJ1-2, with D unresolved. V was clipped by 4 bases and J by 2 bases, with 14 bases between them. Per the germline V gene, CDR1 is PRHDT and CDR2 is FYEKMQ (reference sequence). The CDR3 totals 15 residues. CDR3 in DNA: TGTGCCAGCAGCTCCACGCGCGGGAGAAACTATGGCTACACCTTC. Its protein product is CASSSTRGRNYGYTF.

The chain combines TRBV19 with TRBJ1-2; no clear D gene. Germline V gene sequence: CDR1 LNHDA, CDR2 SQIVND (reference sequence). This CDR3 spans 12 amino acids. Trimming removed 3 bases at V and 4 bases at J, with 6 bases between. The CDR3 DNA reads TGTGCCAGTAGTATTGCGGGCTATGGCTACACCTTC. It is translated as CASSIAGYGYTF.

The CDR3 protein is CASNPEGTGGGELFF. CDR3 coding DNA: TGCGCCAGCAACCCCGAGGGGACCGGGGGCGGGGAGCTGTTTTTT. J is TRBJ2-2 and V is TRBV5-1; a weak D match, TRBD2 (6 bases). V was clipped by 6 bases and J by 7 bases, with 19 bases between them. This CDR3 spans 15 amino acids. Germline values: CDR1 SGHRS, CDR2 YFSETQ.

The CDR3 sequence: CASSDFGRVETQYF. CDR3 DNA sequence: TGTGCCAGCAGTGATTTTGGCAGGGTTGAGACCCAGTACTTC. This chain uses TRBV6-1 with TRBJ2-5, with D possibly being TRBD1 (5 bases). Germline CDR1 is MNHNS and CDR2 is SASEGT. The CDR3 covers 14 residues. V gave up 3 bases and J gave up 5 bases, with 13 bases separating them.

This clone was observed a handful of times. The chain is built from TRBV4-3 and TRBJ2-1; tentatively, D is TRBD2 (6 bases). V was cut by 4 bases and J by 2 bases, with 12 bases left in between. The CDR3 is made up of 15 amino acids. Germline assignment: CDR1 LGHNA and CDR2 YSLEER. The CDR3 here is CASSPGGLTYNEQFF. The DNA for the CDR3 is TGCGCCAGCAGCCCTGGAGGGTTAACCTACAATGAGCAGTTCTTC.

Regarding this clone: The same CDR3 can be traced to other DNA sequences in this sample. The J gene is TRBJ1-1, the V gene TRBV6-1, with 9 bases fitting TRBD1. Per the germline V gene, CDR1 is MNHNS and CDR2 is SASEGT. The J segment lost 5 bases and the V segment lost 5 bases, leaving 9 bases of the junction unmatched. This CDR3 is 15 amino acids long. The CDR3 sequence is CASSHQQGARTEAFF. CDR3 in DNA: TGTGCCAGCAGTCACCAACAGGGGGCTCGAACTGAAGCTTTCTTT.

This sequence joins TRBV7-3 and TRBJ2-3; D is possibly TRBD1 (5 bases). Germline values: CDR1 SGHTA, CDR2 FQGTGA. The CDR3 runs to 15 residues. The V gene lost 3 bases and the J gene lost 0 bases, with 10 bases spanning the gap. The CDR3 spells CASSLYRTSTDTQYF. CDR3 nucleotides: TGTGCCAGCAGCTTGTACAGGACCAGCACAGATACGCAGTATTTT.

This chain joins TRBV2 and TRBJ1-1; maybe TRBD1 (6 bases). The CDR3 is made up of 14 amino acids. The germline V gene has CDR1 SNHLY and CDR2 FYNNEI. The V and J ends lost 6 bases and 6 bases respectively, with 17 bases between them. The CDR3 reads CASRVYGGGAEAFF. As DNA, the CDR3 is TGTGCCAGCAGGGTTTACGGGGGGGGCGCTGAAGCTTTCTTT.

The DNA for the CDR3 is TGTGCCACCAGCCGGGGGGGACAGCAAGAGACCCAGTACTTC. Protein: CATSRGGQQETQYF. V usage is TRBV15 and J usage is TRBJ2-5, with D possibly TRBD2 on 8 matching bases. Germline loops: CDR1 LNHNV, CDR2 YYDKDF (reference sequence). The CDR3 covers 14 residues. V shed 5 bases and J shed 2 bases, with 12 bases lying between them.

V usage is TRBV19 and J usage is TRBJ2-7; 10 positions match TRBD1. The CDR3 consists of 14 residues. The junction had 2 bases not matched to a gene; V was cut back by 3 bases and J by 3 bases. Germline CDR1 and CDR2: LNHDA and SQIVND (reference sequence). The CDR3, as DNA: TGTGCCAGTAGTATCCGGGACAGGGGCTACGAGCAGTACTTC. Translation: CASSIRDRGYEQYF.

The V call is TRBV5-1, the J call TRBJ2-1, with D unresolved. The CDR3 is made up of 15 amino acids. Germline CDR1 and CDR2: SGHRS and YFSETQ. V lost 6 bases and J 0 bases, leaving 13 bases between the germline ends. CDR3 region: CASNYRSSSYNEQFF. Written as DNA, the CDR3 is TGCGCCAGCAACTATAGGTCCAGCTCCTACAATGAGCAGTTCTTC.

The chain links TRBV28 to TRBJ1-5; perhaps TRBD1 as D (5 bases). Germline assignment: CDR1 MDHEN and CDR2 SYDVKM. V lost 6 bases to trimming and J lost 0 bases, with 12 bases between them. This CDR3 contains 15 residues. The CDR3 nucleotides read TGTGCCAGCAGGCACAGGAAAAATAGCAATCAGCCCCAGCATTTT. This gives the protein CASRHRKNSNQPQHF.

This clone has a handful of counts. This chain uses TRBV4-2 with TRBJ1-1, with D unresolved. V lost 7 bases, J lost 10 bases, and 25 bases lay in between. The CDR3 runs 15 residues. Germline V gene sequence: CDR1 LGHNA, CDR2 YNFKEQ. The CDR3 DNA follows: TGTGCCAGCAACCCGATTGAGCGGGCCCCGATAGGAGCTTTCTTT. Encoded protein: CASNPIERAPIGAFF.

This clone occurred once. This sequence joins TRBV10-2 and TRBJ2-7; 9 bases are shared with TRBD2. Germline trimming cut 6 bases from V and 4 bases from J; bases unmatched to any gene: 7. Germline CDR1 WSHSY, CDR2 SAAADI. CDR3 length equals 14 residues. In DNA, the CDR3 is TGCGCCAGCAGCCCCGGGCTAGCGGGGTACGAGCAGTACTTC. Residues: CASSPGLAGYEQYF.

V is TRBV9 and J is TRBJ1-1; 8 positions agree with TRBD1. This CDR3 contains 12 residues. Losses at the gene ends were 3 bases for V and 13 bases for J; bases not matched to a gene: 8. From germline, CDR1 is SGDLS and CDR2 YYNGEE. The CDR3 loop reads CASSGPDRVVFF. Here the CDR3 DNA reads TGTGCCAGCAGCGGCCCGGACAGGGTGGTTTTCTTT.

The V and J genes are TRBV7-2 and TRBJ2-5, with 7 bases identical to TRBD1. Trimming cost V 1 base and J 4 bases; bases outside gene matches: 12. The CDR3 is 17 residues long. Germline lookup yields CDR1 SGHTA and CDR2 FQGNSA. The CDR3 nucleotides are TGTGCCAGCAGCTTAGATGGGCAGGTCAGGGGGAGAGAGACCCAGTACTTC. It is translated as CASSLDGQVRGRETQYF.

V and J are TRBV5-5 and TRBJ1-2; D remains ambiguous. The CDR3 has 11 residues. Germline V gene sequence: CDR1 SGHKS, CDR2 YYEKEE (reference sequence). Trimming removed 4 bases at V and 7 bases at J, with 8 bases between. The CDR3 spells CASSRGGGYTF. In nucleotides, the CDR3 is TGTGCCAGCAGCCGAGGTGGTGGCTACACCTTC.

The V and J genes are TRBV11-2 and TRBJ1-1, with 8 bases lining up with TRBD1. The V gene's germline CDR1 is SGHAT and CDR2 FQNNGV. Trimming at V came to 1 base and at J to 4 bases, leaving 2 bases not matched to a gene. CDR3 size: 14 residues. CDR3 nucleotides: TGTGCCAGCAGCTTAGTTGGACAGGGCACTGAAGCTTTCTTT. This translates into CASSLVGQGTEAFF.

The CDR3 region has the DNA TGTGCCAGCAGCTCGGACAGGCTTAATTCACCCCTCCACTTT. Encoded protein: CASSSDRLNSPLHF. This chain connects TRBV7-8 to TRBJ1-6, with 7 bases matching TRBD1. Germline V gives CDR1 SGHVS, CDR2 FQNEAQ. The J segment lost 6 bases and the V segment lost 4 bases, leaving 3 bases of the junction unmatched. This CDR3 contains 14 residues. The full variable domain, completed using reference TRBV7-8 and TRBJ1-6, is GAGVSQSPRYKVAKRGQDVALRCDPISGHVSLFWYQQALGQGPEFLTYFQNEAQLDKSGLPSDRFFAERPEGSVSTLKIQRTQQEDSAVYLCASSSDRLNSPLHFGNGTRLTVT.

The chain combines TRBV6-5 with TRBJ2-3; 7 nucleotides align to TRBD1. V lost 5 bases, J lost 0 bases, and 5 bases stayed unmatched. Germline lookup yields CDR1 MNHEY and CDR2 SVGAGI. This CDR3 has 15 residues. CDR3 loop: CASSRTGVSTDTQYF. CDR3 DNA sequence: TGTGCCAGCAGTCGCACAGGGGTTAGCACAGATACGCAGTATTTT.

This clone turned up a few times. The chain combines TRBV7-8 with TRBJ1-6; TRBD1 is a possible D gene (5 bases). This CDR3 is built from 16 residues. The germline CDR1 and CDR2 sequences are SGHVS and FQNEAQ. Trimming removed 5 bases at V and 9 bases at J, with 20 bases between. The CDR3 protein is CASSARSRVLFSPLHF. In DNA form, the CDR3 reads TGTGCCAGCAGCGCGCGTTCCAGGGTTTTGTTTTCACCCCTCCACTTT. Complete variable domain (other parts from reference TRBV7-8 and TRBJ1-6): GAGVSQSPRYKVAKRGQDVALRCDPISGHVSLFWYQQALGQGPEFLTYFQNEAQLDKSGLPSDRFFAERPEGSVSTLKIQRTQQEDSAVYLCASSARSRVLFSPLHFGNGTRLTVT.

The V and J genes are TRBV4-1 and TRBJ2-1; TRBD2 aligns across 10 bases. With V trimmed by 4 bases and J by 6 bases, 21 bases remained unmatched. The CDR3 extends over 20 amino acids. Germline loops: CDR1 MGHRA, CDR2 YSYEKL. The chain's CDR3 is CASSPRDPGLATNGGNEQFF. In DNA, the CDR3 is TGCGCCAGCAGCCCACGTGATCCGGGACTAGCGACAAACGGCGGCAATGAGCAGTTCTTC.

The chain joins TRBV11-2 to TRBJ1-2; tentative D call: TRBD1 (6 bases). The CDR3 sequence is 19 residues long. Germline V gene data show CDR1 as SGHAT and CDR2 as FQNNGV. Between the trimmed V and J ends, which lost 3 bases and 2 bases, there was a span of 25 bases. The CDR3 spells CASSFLLGAARGKNYGYTF. The CDR3 DNA is TGTGCCAGCAGCTTTTTATTAGGGGCAGCAAGGGGGAAAAACTATGGCTACACCTTC.

The chain is built from TRBV4-1 and TRBJ1-6, with no clear D. Germline lookup yields CDR1 MGHRA and CDR2 YSYEKL. Trimming took 1 base from V and 0 from J, leaving 16 bases between them. This CDR3 contains 19 residues. The CDR3 loop reads CASSQGRSTESSYNSPLHF. CDR3 coding DNA: TGCGCCAGCAGCCAAGGAAGAAGCACGGAGAGCTCCTATAATTCACCCCTCCACTTT.